This passage covers 20 T cell receptor beta chains from one sample sequenced in a study of type 1 regulatory T cells. Broader study findings: Compared with non-type 1 regulatory T cells, type 1 regulatory T cells showed a more restricted TCR repertoire.

TCRdb re-called the reads through MiXCR, storing one row per CDR3 protein. The sample contains roughly 71,000 distinct CDR3 sequences, around 20% of which appear only once. No cognate antigen is known for these TCRs. Sequenced material: cultured type 1 regulatory T (Tr1) cells, either the whole culture or a sorted fraction (not recorded which). The receptors shown here come from a human donor in good health.

This clonotype was observed a few times. The chain links TRBV7-3 to TRBJ2-7, with D perhaps matching TRBD1 (6 bases). Germline-derived CDR1 and CDR2 are SGHTA and FQGTGA. This CDR3 is 15 amino acids long. The V end was cut by 0 bases, the J end by 1 base, with 10 bases between. The DNA for the CDR3 is TGTGCCAGCAGCTTAACGGGACAAACTTCCTACGAGCAGTACTTC. This encodes CASSLTGQTSYEQYF.

CDR3 sequence: CASRDRPEEKLFF. CDR3 DNA sequence: TGTGCCAGCAGGGACAGACCTGAGGAAAAACTGTTTTTT. The rearrangement uses TRBV28 and TRBJ1-4; tentatively, D is TRBD1 (6 bases). The CDR3 contains 13 residues. Per the germline V gene, CDR1 is MDHEN and CDR2 is SYDVKM. Trimming stripped 6 bases from V and 8 bases from J, with 13 bases between. The entire variable domain, with the rest obtained from reference TRBV28 and TRBJ1-4, is as follows: DVKVTQSSRYLVKRTGEKVFLECVQDMDHENMFWYRQDPGLGLRLIYFSYDVKMKEKGDIPEGYSVSREKKERFSLILESASTNQTSMYLCASRDRPEEKLFFGSGTQLSVL.

This clonotype occurred a few times. The rearrangement uses TRBV5-1 and TRBJ2-7; tentatively, D is TRBD2 (5 bases). Germline V gene data show CDR1 as SGHRS and CDR2 as YFSETQ. The CDR3 consists of 15 residues. V lost 0 bases and J 4 bases, leaving 14 bases between the germline ends. In DNA form, the CDR3 reads TGCGCCAGCAGCTTGGGCGTGGGAGCAGGATACGAGCAGTACTTC. Its protein is CASSLGVGAGYEQYF.

This clonotype was seen more than once but under ten times. The rearrangement joins TRBV18 to TRBJ1-2; D unresolved. Looked up from germline, CDR1 is KGHSH and CDR2 is LQKENI. V was shortened by 5 bases and J by 2 bases, with 9 bases between the two germline ends. The length of the CDR3 is 13 residues. CDR3 region: CASSYDRNYGYTF. The CDR3 nucleotides read TGTGCCAGCTCATACGACCGGAACTATGGCTACACCTTC.

Only a few counts were recorded for this clonotype. DNA for the CDR3: TGCAGTGCTAGAGATGGAGGGGGCGGTTTTCAGCCCCAGCATTTT. It is translated as CSARDGGGGFQPQHF. The chain couples TRBV20-1 to TRBJ1-5, with 7 bases identical to TRBD1. CDR1 is DFQATT and CDR2 is SNEGSKA in the germline V gene (reference sequence). The CDR3 runs 15 residues. Unmatched junction bases numbered 8, after V lost 0 bases and J lost 6 bases.

The sample holds a few counts of this clonotype. The V gene is TRBV2, the J gene TRBJ2-1, with D maybe TRBD2 (6 bases). V was pared by 4 bases and J by 6 bases, with 16 bases between. CDR3 size: 15 residues. CDR1 and CDR2 from the germline V gene are SNHLY and FYNNEI. CDR3 protein: CASSGNTGTFNEQFF. The CDR3 nucleotides read TGTGCCAGCAGTGGAAATACCGGGACTTTCAATGAGCAGTTCTTC. The variable domain in full, completed from reference TRBV2 and TRBJ2-1, reads EPEVTQTPSHQVTQMGQEVILRCVPISNHLYFYWYRQILGQKVEFLVSFYNNEISEKSEIFDDQFSVERPDGSNFTLKIRSTKLEDSAMYFCASSGNTGTFNEQFFGPGTRLTVL.

The CDR3 is CASGVLYEQYF. Here the CDR3 DNA reads TGTGCCAGCGGAGTCCTCTACGAGCAGTACTTC. The rearrangement links TRBV7-8 to TRBJ2-7; D uncertain. The germline V gene has CDR1 SGHVS and CDR2 FQNEAQ. The CDR3 has 11 amino acids. The ends were cut back, 8 bases at V and 3 bases at J, with 8 bases in the middle. The whole variable domain, remainder taken from reference TRBV7-8 and TRBJ2-7, is GAGVSQSPRYKVAKRGQDVALRCDPISGHVSLFWYQQALGQGPEFLTYFQNEAQLDKSGLPSDRFFAERPEGSVSTLKIQRTQQEDSAVYLCASGVLYEQYFGPGTRLTVT.

The sample holds many counts of this clonotype. The V and J genes are TRBV20-1 and TRBJ2-1, with 10 positions matching TRBD2. With V trimmed by 5 bases and J by 4 bases, 5 bases remained unmatched. Germline V gives CDR1 DFQATT, CDR2 SNEGSKA (reference sequence). The CDR3 contains 14 residues. CDR3: CSASWTSGYNEQFF. CDR3 in DNA: TGCAGTGCTTCCTGGACTAGCGGTTACAATGAGCAGTTCTTC.

This clonotype was seen only a few times. The gene calls are TRBV4-1 and TRBJ2-1; perhaps TRBD1 as D (5 bases). The germline V gene encodes CDR1 MGHRA and CDR2 YSYEKL. Deletions cut 0 bases from V and 5 bases from J, with 14 bases between. The CDR3 sequence is 16 residues long. The CDR3 DNA reads TGCGCCAGCAGCCAAGAGGGCAGGGCCAAACACAATGAGCAGTTCTTC. Protein: CASSQEGRAKHNEQFF.

The chain carries TRBV6-1 and TRBJ1-1; the match to TRBD1 covers 7 bases. Germline values: CDR1 MNHNS, CDR2 SASEGT. With 10 bases clipped from V and 5 bases from J, the junction kept 19 bases outside the gene matches. This CDR3 spans 16 amino acids. CDR3 region: CAITPGTGARGTEAFF. The DNA of the CDR3 is TGTGCCATTACACCGGGAACAGGGGCGAGGGGGACTGAAGCTTTCTTT.

This clonotype was detected only a few times. The V gene is TRBV10-2, the J gene TRBJ1-6; D is unclear. The germline V gene has CDR1 WSHSY and CDR2 SAAADI. This CDR3 has 13 residues. Trimming took off 0 bases at V and 10 bases at J, with 7 bases between the two ends. The CDR3 DNA is TGCGCCAGCAGTGAGTCGAAAGGCTCACCCCTCCACTTT. Amino acids: CASSESKGSPLHF.

This clonotype was found a few times. The CDR3 region has the DNA TGCAGCGTTGCGAGCGGGACTTACAATGAGCAGTTCTTC. Encoded protein: CSVASGTYNEQFF. This chain connects TRBV29-1 to TRBJ2-1; 7 bases match TRBD2. CDR1 and CDR2 (germline): SQVTM, ANQGSEA. Unmatched junction bases numbered 4, after V lost 4 bases and J lost 4 bases. There are 13 residues in the CDR3.

This clonotype appeared a few times. This chain links TRBV24-1 with TRBJ2-1, with D maybe TRBD1 (6 bases). The CDR3 covers 14 residues. Germline V gene sequence: CDR1 KGHDR, CDR2 SFDVKD. Trimming took 5 bases from V and 5 from J, leaving 12 bases between them. The chain's CDR3 is CATSGRRQDNEQFF. CDR3 bases: TGTGCCACCAGTGGGAGGAGACAGGACAATGAGCAGTTCTTC.

A few counts support this clonotype. The chain couples TRBV6-5 to TRBJ2-1; 8 nucleotides line up with TRBD2. The germline gives CDR1 MNHEY, CDR2 SVGAGI. CDR3 size: 16 residues. V was pared by 2 bases and J by 3 bases, with 6 bases of the junction left unmatched. CDR3 sequence (DNA): TGTGCCAGCAGTTACGGGCTAGCGGGCCTCTACAATGAGCAGTTCTTC. Translation: CASSYGLAGLYNEQFF.

This clonotype appeared many times. V gene TRBV12-3 or TRBV12-4 combines with J gene TRBJ2-7; possibly TRBD2 for D (5 bases). The CDR3 consists of 14 residues. V was pared by 4 bases and J by 0 bases, with 10 bases between. The CDR3 DNA follows: TGTGCCAGCAGTTCCTGGGAGAGCTCCTACGAGCAGTACTTC. This translates into CASSSWESSYEQYF.

The V call is TRBV5-1, the J call TRBJ2-1, with D uncertain. In germline, CDR1 is SGHRS, CDR2 YFSETQ. The CDR3 extends over 12 amino acids. V was cut by 0 bases and J by 7 bases, with 5 bases left in between. CDR3 amino acids: CASSLVVNEQFF. DNA for the CDR3: TGCGCCAGCAGCTTGGTAGTGAATGAGCAGTTCTTC.

This clonotype has just a few counts. The rearrangement uses TRBV28 and TRBJ2-2; TRBD2 agrees at 11 bases. With V trimmed by 9 bases and J by 4 bases, 4 bases remained unmatched. This CDR3 region has 14 residues. CDR1 MDHEN and CDR2 SYDVKM come from the germline V gene. The CDR3 DNA follows: TGTGCCAGTATAGCGGGAGGGGGCACCGGGGAGCTGTTTTTT. It codes for CASIAGGGTGELFF.

This clonotype was detected only a few times. The J gene is TRBJ1-1, the V gene TRBV29-1, with D maybe TRBD1 (5 bases). The CDR3 length is 11 residues. V was cut by 7 bases and J by 3 bases, with 9 bases left in between. Germline CDR1 SQVTM, CDR2 ANQGSEA. The CDR3 loop reads CSGGGYTEAFF. CDR3 sequence (DNA): TGCAGCGGGGGGGGGTACACTGAAGCTTTCTTT. Full variable domain (missing parts from reference TRBV29-1 and TRBJ1-1): SAVISQKPSRDICQRGTSLTIQCQVDSQVTMMFWYRQQPGQSLTLIATANQGSEATYESGFVIDKFPISRPNLTFSTLTVSNMSPEDSSIYLCSGGGYTEAFFGQGTRLTVV.

This clonotype has a handful of counts. The rearrangement joins TRBV29-1 to TRBJ2-7, with D unclear. This CDR3 has 13 residues. V gave up 7 bases and J gave up 1 base, with 14 bases separating them. The germline V gene has CDR1 SQVTM and CDR2 ANQGSEA. CDR3 DNA: TGCAGCGGGGCCCCAGGTGGGTCCTACGAGCAGTACTTC. Translated: CSGAPGGSYEQYF.

The V gene is TRBV20-1, the J gene TRBJ1-2; 9 bases match TRBD1. After removal of 6 bases from V and 4 bases from J, the junction contained 6 bases not matched to a gene. There are 13 residues in the CDR3. Germline V lookup: CDR1 DFQATT, CDR2 SNEGSKA (reference sequence). The CDR3 here is CSARDRVSYGYTF. In DNA, the CDR3 is TGCAGTGCCAGGGACAGGGTCAGCTATGGCTACACCTTC.